Listed below are T cell receptor beta chains from one sample, sequenced in a study of T cell repertoires in cytomegalovirus infection. MiXCR, run by TCRdb on the reads, gives a single entry per CDR3 protein. There are almost 500,000 distinct CDR3 sequences in the sample; roughly 12% occur only once, and about 9.4% lies in the top ten. What was sequenced was PBMCs. Receptors originate from a human donor in good health (CMV status not recorded). Some clones in this sample may be carry-over from other donors' samples. The CDR3 runs from the conserved cysteine through the conserved F or W. The D gene is left open where the match is weak. Rows give clone size only sometimes, using once, few, many, or a class for an expanded clone.

14,.,TRBV6-4,TRBJ2-2,many,TGTGCCAGCAGTCAGGAAGAGAACACCGGGGAGCTGTTTTTT,CASSQEENTGELFF
14,.,TRBV18,TRBJ1-2,.,TGTGCCAGCTCCCCCCCCCCACCTAGCTATGGCTACACCTTC,CASSPPPPSYGYTF
11,.,TRBV18,TRBJ1-2,many,TGTGCCAGCTCACCGGGGGCTGGCTACACCTTC,CASSPGAGYTF
13,.,TRBV29-1,TRBJ1-3,.,TGCAGCGTCTTGACGGCCTCTGGAAACACCATATATTTT,CSVLTASGNTIYF
15,.,TRBV9,TRBJ2-2,.,TGTGCCAGCAGCGTAGCGGTCGGACGCACCGGGGAGCTGTTTTTT,CASSVAVGRTGELFF
18,TRBD2,TRBV7-8,TRBJ2-3,many,TGTGCCAGCAGCTTAGCTTTAGCGGGAGGTGAGGATCCAGATACGCAGTATTTT,CASSLALAGGEDPDTQYF
11,.,TRBV28,TRBJ2-1,many,TGTGCCAGCACGGCAGGGACTCAGCAGTTCTTC,CASTAGTQQFF
15,.,TRBV6-1,TRBJ2-2,many,TGTGCCAGCCTCAAAAGGACAGATAACACCGGGGAGCTGTTTTTT,CASLKRTDNTGELFF
15,TRBD2,TRBV2,TRBJ2-3,many,TGTGCCAGCAGGTTACGTAGCGGGAGCACAGATACGCAGTATTTT,CASRLRSGSTDTQYF
13,.,TRBV7-2,TRBJ2-3,many,TGTGCCAGCAGCCCTTTAAGGACAGATACGCAGTATTTT,CASSPLRTDTQYF
19,TRBD2,TRBV19,TRBJ2-3,many,TGTGCCAGTAGTATCCTACCGGGACTAGCGGGAGATGGCACAGATACGCAGTATTTT,CASSILPGLAGDGTDTQYF
16,.,TRBV12-3/TRBV12-4,TRBJ1-3,many,TGTGCCAGCAGTCCCCGCGGGACCCTCTCTGGAAACACCATATATTTT,CASSPRGTLSGNTIYF
16,TRBD1,TRBV7-2,TRBJ1-5,many,TGTGCCAGCAGCTCCCACGGGACAGGGGTACAGCAGCCCCAGCATTTT,CASSSHGTGVQQPQHF
15,TRBD2,TRBV20-1,TRBJ2-3,many,TGCAGTGCTAAGCTGGGGGGGTACTACACAGATACGCAGTATTTT,CSAKLGGYYTDTQYF